Below, 18 T cell receptor beta chains from the same sample are listed, as sequenced in a study of cytomegalovirus exposure and HLA in healthy donors. TCRdb keeps only in-frame clones here, not all; method: immunoSEQ multiplex PCR. The sample contains tens of thousands of clones, 90% to 95% of which appear only once. Input material: PBMCs. Every receptor here comes from a woman under 40 in good health and CMV-seropositive.

CDR3 amino acids: CASSFDQGTHGYTF. The CDR3 DNA is TGTGCCAGCAGCTTCGATCAGGGGACGCATGGCTACACCTTC. V usage is TRBV11-2 and J usage is TRBJ1-2; D perhaps matches TRBD1 (6 bases). From germline, CDR1 is SGHAT and CDR2 FQNNGV. This CDR3 is built from 14 residues. The V and J ends lost 3 bases and 6 bases respectively, with 14 bases between them. Complete variable domain (other parts from reference TRBV11-2 and TRBJ1-2): EAGVAQSPRYKIIEKRQSVAFWCNPISGHATLYWYQQILGQGPKLLIQFQNNGVVDDSQLPKDRFSAERLKGVDSTLKIQPAKLEDSAVYLCASSFDQGTHGYTFGSGTRLTVV.

The chain couples TRBV5-6 to TRBJ2-5, with 10 positions matching TRBD2. The CDR3 consists of 18 residues. Germline values: CDR1 SGHDT, CDR2 YYEEEE. V gave up 0 bases and J gave up 4 bases; unmatched junction bases: 12. CDR3 nucleotide sequence: TGTGCCAGCAGCTTGGCGACTAGCGGGCCAACCCCGGCAGAGACCCAGTACTTC. Translated, it gives CASSLATSGPTPAETQYF.

The chain links TRBV7-2 to TRBJ2-7, with D maybe TRBD2 (6 bases). The CDR3 sequence is 13 residues long. V dropped 5 bases and J dropped 6 bases, with 14 bases sitting between them. Germline assignment: CDR1 SGHTA and CDR2 FQGNSA. In nucleotides, the CDR3 is TGTGCCAGCAGCCCCCGACTAGATCTCGAGCAGTACTTC. It translates to CASSPRLDLEQYF.

The V and J genes are TRBV27 and TRBJ2-3; 8 bases map to TRBD2. Germline assignment: CDR1 MNHEY and CDR2 SMNVEV (reference sequence). V lost 6 bases, J lost 1 base, and 15 bases stayed unmatched. CDR3 length: 18 amino acids. CDR3 sequence: CASSQLSGGRRGTDTQYF. CDR3 coding DNA: TGTGCCAGCAGCCAATTATCGGGCGGGAGGCGGGGCACAGATACGCAGTATTTT.

CDR3 amino acids: CASSLVGRETQYF. As DNA, the CDR3 is TGTGCCAGCAGCTTAGTGGGGCGAGAGACCCAGTACTTC. This chain joins TRBV7-8 and TRBJ2-5; D is perhaps TRBD1 (5 bases). Trimming took off 1 base at V and 4 bases at J, with 7 bases between the two ends. There are 13 residues in the CDR3. CDR1 is SGHVS and CDR2 is FQNEAQ in the germline V gene.

This clone showed up just a few times. The chain uses TRBV29-1 and TRBJ2-3, with D possibly matching TRBD2 (5 bases). This CDR3 comprises 14 residues. V gave up 0 bases and J gave up 4 bases, with 11 bases separating them. Germline V lookup: CDR1 SQVTM, CDR2 ANQGSEA. The chain's CDR3 is CSVEEGGLADTQYF. In DNA form, the CDR3 reads TGCAGCGTTGAAGAAGGCGGACTCGCAGATACGCAGTATTTT.

The J gene is TRBJ2-7, the V gene TRBV10-2; 7 positions match TRBD2. CDR3 length equals 12 residues. Per the germline V gene, CDR1 is WSHSY and CDR2 is SAAADI. Germline trimming cut 7 bases from V and 2 bases from J; bases unmatched to any gene: 2. This CDR3 is CASTGGAYEQYF. The CDR3 DNA sequence: TGCGCCAGCACGGGGGGTGCCTACGAGCAGTACTTC.

The rearrangement joins TRBV7-2 to TRBJ1-4; 9 positions agree with TRBD1. Trimming removed 5 bases from V and 10 bases from J; junction bases left unmatched: 11. The CDR3 is 15 amino acids. CDR1 is SGHTA, CDR2 FQGNSA, per germline. CDR3 region: CASSPLGDRESKLFF. DNA for the CDR3: TGTGCCAGCAGCCCGCTAGGGGACAGGGAGTCAAAACTGTTTTTT.

This rearrangement joins TRBV15 to TRBJ2-1, with TRBD1 identical over 8 bases. CDR3 length equals 16 residues. Trimming took 4 bases from V and 7 from J; bases not matched to a gene: 12. CDR1 is LNHNV and CDR2 is YYDKDF in the germline V gene (reference sequence). CDR3 nucleotide sequence: TGTGCCACCAGCAAAGGAGGTGGACAGGGTGAAAATGAGCAGTTCTTC. Residues: CATSKGGGQGENEQFF.

V and J are TRBV30 and TRBJ2-3, with a possible D match to TRBD1 (6 bases). The germline V gene encodes CDR1 GTSNPN and CDR2 SVGIG (reference sequence). Deletions cut 2 bases from V and 0 bases from J, with 18 bases between. CDR3 length equals 17 residues. The chain's CDR3 is CAWSPSRGYTSTDTQYF. The CDR3 region has the DNA TGTGCCTGGAGTCCCAGCAGGGGATACACTAGCACAGATACGCAGTATTTT. Filled out from reference TRBV30 and TRBJ2-3, the complete variable domain reads SQTIHQWPATLVQPVGSPLSLECTVEGTSNPNLYWYRQAAGRGLQLLFYSVGIGQISSEVPQNLSASRPQDRQFILSSKKLLLSDSGFYLCAWSPSRGYTSTDTQYFGPGTRLTVL.

J is TRBJ2-7 and V is TRBV5-1, with 12 bases lining up with TRBD2. This CDR3 is 19 amino acids long. Looked up from germline, CDR1 is SGHRS and CDR2 is YFSETQ. With V trimmed by 0 bases and J by 0 bases, 10 bases remained unmatched. CDR3 in DNA: TGCGCCAGCAGCTTGGATAGACTAGCGGGAGTAAGGAGCTCCTACGAGCAGTACTTC. It is translated as CASSLDRLAGVRSSYEQYF.

The V and J genes are TRBV4-3 and TRBJ1-2, with TRBD1 as a possible D gene (6 bases). Per the germline V gene, CDR1 is LGHNA and CDR2 is YSLEER. With 0 bases removed from V and 3 bases from J, the gap between germline ends came to 14 bases. The CDR3 sequence is 16 residues long. The CDR3 DNA follows: TGCGCCAGCAGCCAAGATCTACGGGGGGCTCACTATGGCTACACCTTC. Its protein is CASSQDLRGAHYGYTF.

This clone was found once. CDR3 region: CASSLSVEQYF. The CDR3 DNA reads as TGTGCCAGCAGCTTATCCGTCGAGCAGTACTTC. This sequence joins TRBV11-2 and TRBJ2-7; D is unresolved. V was trimmed by 2 bases and J by 6 bases, leaving 5 bases between them. Germline V gives CDR1 SGHAT, CDR2 FQNNGV. The CDR3 is 11 amino acids.

The chain is built from TRBV7-2 and TRBJ2-7; 9 bases align to TRBD1. J gave up 5 bases and V 5 bases, and 10 bases lay outside the gene matches. The CDR3 totals 15 residues. Germline lookup yields CDR1 SGHTA and CDR2 FQGNSA. CDR3: CASSSEWDRVDEQYF. As DNA, the CDR3 is TGTGCCAGCAGCAGCGAGTGGGACAGGGTGGACGAGCAGTACTTC.

This chain joins TRBV4-3 and TRBJ2-3, with 7 bases aligning to TRBD1. Losses at the gene ends were 4 bases for V and 2 bases for J; bases not matched to a gene: 12. The CDR3 runs to 17 residues. Germline V CDR1 and CDR2: LGHNA, YSLEER. Here the CDR3 DNA reads TGCGCCAGCAGCCCGCCTCTATCAGGGGGTCCCACAGATACGCAGTATTTT. This translates into CASSPPLSGGPTDTQYF.

The gene calls are TRBV30 and TRBJ2-1, with 9 bases identical to TRBD2. The CDR3 contains 14 residues. V gave up 2 bases and J gave up 5 bases; unmatched junction bases: 4. Germline loops: CDR1 GTSNPN, CDR2 SVGIG (reference sequence). This CDR3 reads CAWSRGRAHNEQFF. The CDR3 DNA reads TGTGCCTGGAGTCGCGGGAGGGCCCACAATGAGCAGTTCTTC.

CDR3 region: CSVQRGGQGSYEQYF. The CDR3 nucleotides read TGCAGCGTCCAGCGGGGAGGACAGGGGTCCTACGAGCAGTACTTC. The rearrangement links TRBV29-1 to TRBJ2-7; 9 positions agree with TRBD1. The germline gives CDR1 SQVTM, CDR2 ANQGSEA. V lost 6 bases to trimming and J lost 1 base; unmatched junction nucleotides: 10. CDR3 length: 15 residues.

This clone was seen only a few times. The V call is TRBV2, the J call TRBJ2-7; maybe TRBD2 (5 bases). V was shortened by 2 bases and J by 5 bases, with 10 bases between the two germline ends. CDR1 is SNHLY and CDR2 is FYNNEI in the germline V gene. This CDR3 contains 13 residues. The CDR3 nucleotides read TGTGCCAGCAGTGAATTAGTGCGGGACGAGCAGTACTTC. This encodes CASSELVRDEQYF.